This T cell receptor (beta chain) was sequenced for a study of tumor-infiltrating lymphocytes in localized non-small cell lung cancer. Study as a whole: Resected tumor was paired with non-adjacent uninvolved lung from the same patient.

Findings and limits, study-wide: T-cell fraction did not differ between immunotypes IM1 and IM2. Not all patients were TCR sequenced, owing to tissue quantity. Compared with uninvolved lung, tumors showed higher T cell infiltration by TCRbeta sequencing.

Regarding this clone: Its specificity is unknown.

Clones were sequenced by immunoSEQ multiplex PCR, and TCRdb holds only the in-frame ones, with some missing. The repertoire holds fewer than 4,500 clones, with about four fifths as singletons. The CDR3 has 15 amino acids. V lost 5 bases to trimming and J lost 3 bases, with 14 bases between them. Germline CDR1 MNHNS, CDR2 SASEGT. V gene TRBV6-1 combines with J gene TRBJ1-5; D remains unclear. What was sequenced was uninvolved lung tissue not adjacent to the tumor. This TCR derives from a human donor with non-small cell lung cancer. The CDR3: CASSPRGRDNQPQHF. The DNA of the CDR3 is TGTGCCAGCAGTCCTCGGGGTAGGGACAATCAGCCCCAGCATTTT.